The clone carrying this TCR beta chain was detected only a few times. The data originate from a study of blood T cell repertoires in COVID-19. Turning to the study itself: From the United States, Italy and Spain came samples of acute and convalescent COVID-19.

The CDR3 extends over 14 amino acids. CDR1 DFQATT and CDR2 SNEGSKA come from the germline V gene (reference sequence). The ends were cut back, 4 bases at V and 3 bases at J, with 15 bases in the middle. The assay was immunoSEQ multiplex PCR, and TCRdb's table has in-frame clones only and misses some. Seen here are a few hundred thousand clones, about nine tenths observed once, and the top ten hold more than 1.5%. What was sequenced was PBMCs or T cells enriched from blood (not recorded which). This chain uses TRBV20-1 with TRBJ1-2; D not resolved. This clonotype was obtained from a woman aged 60-75 years who had recovered from COVID-19. The CDR3 DNA follows: TGCAGTGCTACTGACGGACGGGGAGACTATGGCTACACCTTC. Its protein is CSATDGRGDYGYTF.